The clone carrying this TCR beta chain was observed once. Its antigen is undetermined. CDR1 is WNHNN and CDR2 is SYGVQD in the germline V gene (reference sequence). This CDR3 is built from 16 residues. V trimming: 0 bases; J trimming: 6 bases; junction bases outside the gene matches: 6. The sample belongs to a study of cytotoxic CD8 clonotypes in ibrutinib-treated CLL. Overall study findings and caveats: Baseline levels were approached again at progression, after clonality had risen at ibrutinib response.

Here immunoSEQ multiplex PCR was the method, and the copy in TCRdb shows in-frame clones only, minus some. Here the sample spans about 160,000 clones, roughly 88% being singletons. The chain has TRBV10-1 and TRBJ1-2, with 11 bases aligning to TRBD1. The receptor was derived from a human donor with chronic lymphocytic leukemia. This specimen consisted of PBMCs, obtained at disease progression, from a patient treated with ibrutinib. The DNA for the CDR3 is TGCGCCAGCAGTGAGTCCCGGACAGGGGGCTCGGATGGCTACACCTTC. This translates into CASSESRTGGSDGYTF.